This T cell receptor beta chain is drawn from a study of CD8 T cells in Susac syndrome. Sequencing targeted TCR beta in blood CD8+ and CD4+ T cells. RNA was extracted with the RNeasy kit, and a quantity of roughly 0.5 to 1 ug was reverse transcribed using random hexamers. With immunoSEQ multiplex PCR, TCR beta CDR3 was amplified across 54 Vbeta and 13 Jbeta. TCRdb analysed the immunoSEQ multiplex PCR reads with MiXCR anew, one entry per CDR3 protein. This sample carries some 260,000 distinct CDR3 sequences, around 83% of them seen once, and the ten largest clones take over 0.1%. Study conclusions and caveats: As the study acknowledged, the number of individuals who were part of its TCR sequencing and HLA analysis was relatively small.

A word on this clonotype: The antigen remains unidentified.

J was trimmed by 0 bases and V by 4 bases; bases with no gene match: 4. Germline-derived CDR1 and CDR2 are SNHLY and FYNNEI. The CDR3 is 15 amino acids. This receptor was taken from a human donor with multiple sclerosis. This chain links TRBV2 with TRBJ2-3; TRBD1 matches at 7 bases. Sequencing used CD8+ T cells from PBMCs. The CDR3 DNA reads as TGTGCCAGCAGTGTAGGGACAGCGAGCACAGATACGCAGTATTTT. This sequence encodes CASSVGTASTDTQYF.